The text below deals with one T cell receptor beta chain. This entry comes from a study of control samples from healthy donors and cancer patients. This CDR3 has 15 amino acids. Germline lookup yields CDR1 MNHEY and CDR2 SMNVEV (reference sequence). V was cut by 5 bases and J by 5 bases, with 16 bases left in between. Using immunoSEQ multiplex PCR, the repertoire was profiled, and TCRdb retains in-frame clones only, with some absent. The sample has tens of thousands of clones; about 88% are singletons. This TCR was recovered from an older man with lung cancer. V gene TRBV27 combines with J gene TRBJ2-1, with D perhaps TRBD1 (5 bases). Source material: PBMCs. In nucleotides, the CDR3 is TGTGCCAGCAGTCGACAGCCCAAGGCGGACAATGAGCAGTTCTTC. Encoded protein: CASSRQPKADNEQFF.